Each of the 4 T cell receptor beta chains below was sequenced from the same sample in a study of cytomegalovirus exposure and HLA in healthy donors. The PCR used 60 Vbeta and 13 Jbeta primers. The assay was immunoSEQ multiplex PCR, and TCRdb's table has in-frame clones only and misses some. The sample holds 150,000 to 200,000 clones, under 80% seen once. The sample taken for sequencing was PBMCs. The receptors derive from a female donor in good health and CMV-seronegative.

The CDR3, as DNA: TGTGCCAGCAGCCCAGCAGGACTTTCTGGAAACACCATATATTTT. As protein: CASSPAGLSGNTIYF. The chain carries TRBV14 and TRBJ1-3; D gene uncertain. Germline V gives CDR1 SGHDN, CDR2 FVKESK. Trimming pared 4 bases from V and 1 base from J, leaving 11 bases between. The CDR3 has 15 residues.

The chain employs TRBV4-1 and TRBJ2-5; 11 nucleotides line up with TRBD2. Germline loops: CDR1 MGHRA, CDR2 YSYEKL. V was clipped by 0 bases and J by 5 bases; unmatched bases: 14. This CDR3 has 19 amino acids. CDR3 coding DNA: TGCGCCAGCAGCCAAGAGGTGGGGGTGTCTAGCGGGGGGCACGAGACCCAGTACTTC. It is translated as CASSQEVGVSSGGHETQYF.

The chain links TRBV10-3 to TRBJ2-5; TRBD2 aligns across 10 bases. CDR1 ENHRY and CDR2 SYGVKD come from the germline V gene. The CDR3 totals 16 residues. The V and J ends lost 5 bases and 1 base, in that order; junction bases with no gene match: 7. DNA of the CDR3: TGTGCCATCAGTCCATCTAGCGGGAGTTTCCAAGAGACCCAGTACTTC. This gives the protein CAISPSSGSFQETQYF.

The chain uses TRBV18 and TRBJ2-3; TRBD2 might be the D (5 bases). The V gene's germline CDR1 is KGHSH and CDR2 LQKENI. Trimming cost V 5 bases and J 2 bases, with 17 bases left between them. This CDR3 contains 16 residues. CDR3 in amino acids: CASSTTAPDYTDTQYF. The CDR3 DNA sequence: TGTGCCAGCTCAACCACAGCCCCCGACTACACAGATACGCAGTATTTT.